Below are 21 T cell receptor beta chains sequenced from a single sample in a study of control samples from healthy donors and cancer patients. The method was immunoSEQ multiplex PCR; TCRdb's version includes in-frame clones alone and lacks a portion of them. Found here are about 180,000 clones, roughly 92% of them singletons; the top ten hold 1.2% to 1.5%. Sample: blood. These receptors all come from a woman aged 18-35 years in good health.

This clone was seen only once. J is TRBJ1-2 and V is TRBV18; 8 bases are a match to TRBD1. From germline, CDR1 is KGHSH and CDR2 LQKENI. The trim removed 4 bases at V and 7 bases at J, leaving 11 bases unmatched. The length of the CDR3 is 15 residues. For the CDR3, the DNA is TGTGCCAGCTCACTTGAAGGGACAGGAGCCCCTGGCTACACCTTC. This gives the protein CASSLEGTGAPGYTF. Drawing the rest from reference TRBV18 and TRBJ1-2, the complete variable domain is NAGVMQNPRHLVRRRGQEARLRCSPMKGHSHVYWYRQLPEEGLKFMVYLQKENIIDESGMPKERFSAEFPKEGPSILRIQQVVRGDSAAYFCASSLEGTGAPGYTFGSGTRLTVV.

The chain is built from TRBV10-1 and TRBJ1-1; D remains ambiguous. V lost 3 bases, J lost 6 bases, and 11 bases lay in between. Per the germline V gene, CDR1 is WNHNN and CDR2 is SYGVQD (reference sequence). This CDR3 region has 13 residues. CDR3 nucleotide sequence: TGCGCCAGCAGTGAAGGAGACCCCGCTGAAGCTTTCTTT. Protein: CASSEGDPAEAFF.

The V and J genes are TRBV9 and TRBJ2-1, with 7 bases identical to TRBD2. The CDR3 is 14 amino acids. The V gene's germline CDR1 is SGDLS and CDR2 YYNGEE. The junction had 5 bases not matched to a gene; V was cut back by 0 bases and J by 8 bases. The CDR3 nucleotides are TGTGCCAGCAGCGTAGGCGGGAGTAGCTATGAGCAGTTCTTC. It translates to CASSVGGSSYEQFF.

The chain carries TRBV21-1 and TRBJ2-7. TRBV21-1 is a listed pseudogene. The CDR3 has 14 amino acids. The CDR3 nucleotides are TGTGCCAGCAGCGGAGACACGAGCTCCTACGAGCAGTACTTC. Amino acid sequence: CASSGDTSSYEQYF.

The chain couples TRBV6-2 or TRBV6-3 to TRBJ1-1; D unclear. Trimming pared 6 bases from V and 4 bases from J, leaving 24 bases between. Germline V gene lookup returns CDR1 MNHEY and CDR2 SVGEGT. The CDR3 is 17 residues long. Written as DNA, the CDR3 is TGTGCCAGCAGCGCTCAATCGGACCCTCCGATGGTCACTGAAGCTTTCTTT. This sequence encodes CASSAQSDPPMVTEAFF.

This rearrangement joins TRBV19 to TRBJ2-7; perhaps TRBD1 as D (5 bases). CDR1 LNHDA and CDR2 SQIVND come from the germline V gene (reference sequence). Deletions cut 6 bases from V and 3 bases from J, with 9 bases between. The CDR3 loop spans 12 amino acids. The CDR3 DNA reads TGTGCCAGTAGGGGCAGGGACTACGAGCAGTACTTC. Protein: CASRGRDYEQYF.

The CDR3 here is CASSEKFYEQYF. For the CDR3, the DNA is TGTGCCAGCAGTGAGAAGTTCTACGAGCAGTACTTC. The gene calls are TRBV6-1 and TRBJ2-7, with no clear D. This CDR3 is 12 amino acids long. V gave up 3 bases and J gave up 3 bases, with 6 bases separating them. Germline assignment: CDR1 MNHNS and CDR2 SASEGT.

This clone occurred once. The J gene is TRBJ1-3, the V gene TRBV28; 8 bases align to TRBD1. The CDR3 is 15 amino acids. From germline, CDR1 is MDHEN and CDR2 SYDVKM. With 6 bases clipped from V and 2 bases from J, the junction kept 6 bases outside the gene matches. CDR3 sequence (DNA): TGTGCCAGCAGACCCGGACAGGGACCTGGAAACACCATATATTTT. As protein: CASRPGQGPGNTIYF.

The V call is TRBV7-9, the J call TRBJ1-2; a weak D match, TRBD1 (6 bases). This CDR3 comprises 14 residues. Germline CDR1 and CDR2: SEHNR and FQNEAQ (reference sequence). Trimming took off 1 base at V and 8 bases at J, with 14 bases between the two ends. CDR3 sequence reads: CASSLVAGDGGYTF. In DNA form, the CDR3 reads TGTGCCAGCAGCTTAGTAGCAGGGGACGGGGGCTACACCTTC.

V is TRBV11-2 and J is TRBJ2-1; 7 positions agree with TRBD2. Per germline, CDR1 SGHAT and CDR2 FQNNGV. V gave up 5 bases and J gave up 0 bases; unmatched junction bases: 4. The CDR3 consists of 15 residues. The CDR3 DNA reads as TGTGCCAGCAGCCCTCGGACTAGCTCCTACAATGAGCAGTTCTTC. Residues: CASSPRTSSYNEQFF.

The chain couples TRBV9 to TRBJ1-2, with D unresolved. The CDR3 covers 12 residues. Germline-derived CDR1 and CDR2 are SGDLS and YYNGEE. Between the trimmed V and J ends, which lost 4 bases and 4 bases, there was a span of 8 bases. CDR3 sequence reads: CASSLDPYGYTF. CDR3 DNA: TGTGCCAGCAGCCTAGACCCCTATGGCTACACCTTC.

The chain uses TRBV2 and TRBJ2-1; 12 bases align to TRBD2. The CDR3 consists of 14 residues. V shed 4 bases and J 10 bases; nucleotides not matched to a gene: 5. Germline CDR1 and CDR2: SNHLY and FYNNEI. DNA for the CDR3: TGTGCCAGCAGTGGACTAGCGGGAGAAGACGAGCAGTTCTTC. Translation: CASSGLAGEDEQFF.

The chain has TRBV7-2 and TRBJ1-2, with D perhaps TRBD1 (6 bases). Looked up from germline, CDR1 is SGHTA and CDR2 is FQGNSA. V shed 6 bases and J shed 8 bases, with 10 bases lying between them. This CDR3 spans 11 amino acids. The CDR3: CASRFQGGYTF. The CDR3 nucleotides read TGTGCCAGCAGATTCCAGGGGGGCTACACCTTC.

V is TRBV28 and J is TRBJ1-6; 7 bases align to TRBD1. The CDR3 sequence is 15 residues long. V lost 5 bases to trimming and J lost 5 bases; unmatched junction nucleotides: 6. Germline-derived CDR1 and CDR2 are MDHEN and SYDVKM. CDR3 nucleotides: TGTGCCAGCAGTCCCCTGACAGGGAATAATTCACCCCTCCACTTT. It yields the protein CASSPLTGNNSPLHF.

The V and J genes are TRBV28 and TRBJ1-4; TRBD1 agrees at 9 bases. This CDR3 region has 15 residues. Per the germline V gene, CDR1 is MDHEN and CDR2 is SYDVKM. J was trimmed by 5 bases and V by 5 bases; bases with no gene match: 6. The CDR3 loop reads CASSAPGTGNEKLFF. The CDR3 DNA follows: TGTGCCAGCAGTGCCCCCGGGACAGGGAATGAAAAACTGTTTTTT.

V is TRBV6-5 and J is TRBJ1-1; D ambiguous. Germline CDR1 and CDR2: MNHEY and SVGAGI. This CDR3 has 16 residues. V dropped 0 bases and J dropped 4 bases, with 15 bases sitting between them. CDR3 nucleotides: TGTGCCAGCAGTTACTCATTCTCGGACGGTAGCACTGAAGCTTTCTTT. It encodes CASSYSFSDGSTEAFF.

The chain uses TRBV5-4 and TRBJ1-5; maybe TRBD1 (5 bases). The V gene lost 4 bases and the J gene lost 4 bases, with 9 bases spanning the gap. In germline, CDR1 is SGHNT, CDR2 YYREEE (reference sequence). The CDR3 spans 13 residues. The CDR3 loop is CASSGGPNQPQHF. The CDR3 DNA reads TGTGCCAGCAGCGGGGGACCTAATCAGCCCCAGCATTTT.

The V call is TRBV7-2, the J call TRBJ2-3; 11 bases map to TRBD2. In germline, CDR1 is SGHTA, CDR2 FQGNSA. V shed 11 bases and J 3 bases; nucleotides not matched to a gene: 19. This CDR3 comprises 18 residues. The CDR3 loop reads CAGQPIAGGIRTTDTQYF. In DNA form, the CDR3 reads TGTGCCGGCCAGCCCATAGCGGGGGGGATTCGCACGACAGATACGCAGTATTTT.

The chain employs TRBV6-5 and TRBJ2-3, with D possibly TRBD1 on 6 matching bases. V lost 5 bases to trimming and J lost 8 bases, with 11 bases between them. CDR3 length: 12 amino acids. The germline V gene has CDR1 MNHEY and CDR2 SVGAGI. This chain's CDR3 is CASSNRAGTQYF. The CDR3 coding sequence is TGTGCCAGCAGTAACAGGGCCGGTACGCAGTATTTT.

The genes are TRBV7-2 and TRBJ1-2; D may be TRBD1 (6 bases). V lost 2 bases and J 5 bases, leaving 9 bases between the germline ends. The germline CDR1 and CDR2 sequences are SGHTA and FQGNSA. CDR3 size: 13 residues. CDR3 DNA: TGTGCCAGCAGCTTATTAGGACAGTATGGCTACACCTTC. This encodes CASSLLGQYGYTF.

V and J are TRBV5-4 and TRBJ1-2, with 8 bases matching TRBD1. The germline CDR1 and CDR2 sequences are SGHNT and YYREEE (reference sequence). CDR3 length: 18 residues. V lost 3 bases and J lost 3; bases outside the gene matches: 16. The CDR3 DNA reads TGTGCCAGCAGCTCGTTCCAAGCAGGACAGGGAGTATACTATGGCTACACCTTC. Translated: CASSSFQAGQGVYYGYTF.